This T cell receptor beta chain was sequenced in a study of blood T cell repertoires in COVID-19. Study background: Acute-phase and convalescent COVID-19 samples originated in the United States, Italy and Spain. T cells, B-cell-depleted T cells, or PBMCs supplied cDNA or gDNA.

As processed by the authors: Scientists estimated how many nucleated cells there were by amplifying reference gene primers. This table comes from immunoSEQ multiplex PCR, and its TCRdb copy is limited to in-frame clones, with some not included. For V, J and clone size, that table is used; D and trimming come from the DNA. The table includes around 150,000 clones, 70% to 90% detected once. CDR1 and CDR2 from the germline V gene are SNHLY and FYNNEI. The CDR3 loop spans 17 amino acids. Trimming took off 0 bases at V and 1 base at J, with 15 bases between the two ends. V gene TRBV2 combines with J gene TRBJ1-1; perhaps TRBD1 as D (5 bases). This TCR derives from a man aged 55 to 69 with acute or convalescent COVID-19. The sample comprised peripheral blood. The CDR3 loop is CASSEALLGAQNTEAFF. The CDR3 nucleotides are TGTGCCAGCAGTGAAGCGCTTCTAGGGGCGCAGAACACTGAAGCTTTCTTT.